These T cell receptor beta chains were read from a single sample in a study of post-analysis software for immune sequencing data. TCRdb reprocessed the PCR reads via MiXCR and lists one record per CDR3 protein. The sample has hundreds of thousands of distinct CDR3 sequences, about 27% seen once. Sequencing used blood. These receptors all come from a girl aged 5 to 17 with multiple sclerosis. Both conserved end residues are part of each CDR3. The D gene is left open where the match is weak. Part of the rows lack a size; the others show once, few, many or a class for expanded clones.

j_call clone_size v_call d_call cdr3_length cdr3_aa cdr3_nt
TRBJ2-5 - TRBV5-6 - 15 CASSRSVVAEEAQYF TGTGCCAGCAGCCGGTCGGTGGTAGCGGAAGAGGCCCAGTACTTC
TRBJ2-7 few TRBV20-1 TRBD2 16 CSARDSAGESSYEQYF TGCAGTGCTAGAGATTCGGCGGGGGAAAGCTCCTACGAGCAGTACTTC
TRBJ2-1 - TRBV20-1 - 11 CSARDGYEQFF TGCAGTGCTAGAGATGGATATGAGCAGTTCTTC
TRBJ1-1 - TRBV4-3 TRBD1 17 CASSHTRDRVVWTEAFF TGCGCCAGCAGCCATACCCGGGACAGGGTTGTGTGGACTGAAGCTTTCTTT
TRBJ2-3 - TRBV7-8 - 16 CASSFQPAPGPDTQYF TGTGCCAGCAGCTTTCAACCGGCCCCAGGCCCAGATACGCAGTATTTT
TRBJ1-5 few TRBV6-1 - 14 CASSERGAEGPQHF TGTGCCAGCAGTGAAAGAGGGGCGGAGGGGCCCCAGCATTTT
TRBJ2-5 - TRBV5-1 - 12 CASAGPEETQYF TGCGCCAGCGCCGGGCCTGAAGAGACCCAGTACTTC
TRBJ2-7 - TRBV27 TRBD2 14 CASSTSGSLYEQYF TGTGCCAGCAGTACTAGCGGGAGCTTGTACGAGCAGTACTTC
TRBJ2-3 - TRBV6-4 TRBD1 15 CAGSEGTGGTDTQYF TGTGCCGGCAGCGAAGGGACAGGGGGCACAGATACGCAGTATTTT
TRBJ1-5 few TRBV24-1 - 14 CATSVGLGNQPQHF TGTGCCACCAGTGTTGGTTTGGGCAATCAGCCCCAGCATTTT
TRBJ2-3 many TRBV29-1 TRBD2 13 CSVPGLAADTQYF TGCAGCGTCCCGGGACTAGCGGCAGATACGCAGTATTTT
TRBJ2-1 - TRBV2 TRBD1 17 CASRVDRGTVTYNEQFF TGTGCCAGCAGGGTAGACAGGGGTACGGTAACCTACAATGAGCAGTTCTTC
TRBJ2-5 - TRBV5-1 TRBD2 16 CASSVTGLGPQETQYF TGCGCCAGCAGCGTAACGGGACTAGGCCCCCAAGAGACCCAGTACTTC
TRBJ1-4 - TRBV7-6 - 13 CASSLTTNEKLFF TGTGCCAGCAGCCTTACAACTAATGAAAAACTGTTTTTT
TRBJ2-5 - TRBV24-1 - 14 CATSEPTVWGTQYF TGTGCCACCAGTGAACCGACGGTTTGGGGGACCCAGTACTTC
TRBJ2-7 few TRBV10-3 - 13 CAISETNRYEQYF TGTGCCATCAGTGAGACGAACAGGTACGAGCAGTACTTC
TRBJ2-1 few TRBV7-2 TRBD2 16 CASSPHSGNIYNEQFF TGTGCCAGCAGCCCACATAGCGGGAACATCTACAATGAGCAGTTCTTC
TRBJ2-5 - TRBV9 TRBD1 17 CASSVGQGPLGQETQYF TGTGCCAGCAGCGTCGGACAGGGTCCATTGGGGCAAGAGACCCAGTACTTC
TRBJ2-7 few TRBV6-1 TRBD1 17 CASSEPDRGLDSYEQYF TGTGCCAGCAGTGAACCGGACAGGGGGCTTGACTCCTACGAGCAGTACTTC
TRBJ2-1 - TRBV5-1 - 13 CASSIRTPNEQFF TGCGCCAGCAGCATCCGGACGCCCAATGAGCAGTTCTTC
TRBJ2-7 once TRBV7-9 - 20 CASSPKPGDGVMVGFPEQYF TGTGCCAGCAGCCCCAAGCCCGGAGACGGGGTGATGGTTGGGTTTCCCGAGCAGTACTTC
TRBJ2-7 - TRBV4-3 - 14 CASSPNSGSYEQYF TGCGCCAGCAGCCCTAATAGCGGCTCCTACGAGCAGTACTTC
TRBJ2-3 few TRBV6-1 - 15 CASSVQAGGIDTQYF TGTGCCAGCAGCGTCCAGGCTGGGGGTATTGATACGCAGTATTTT
TRBJ2-7 - TRBV20-1 - 15 CSARDSGVPLYEQYF TGCAGTGCTAGAGACTCCGGGGTTCCACTCTACGAGCAGTACTTC
TRBJ2-5 - TRBV27 TRBD1 15 CASSRGQGNQETQYF TGTGCCAGCAGCCGGGGACAGGGAAACCAAGAGACCCAGTACTTC
TRBJ2-1 few TRBV5-1 TRBD2 19 CASRKGTSGGSPIYNEQFF TGCGCCAGCCGAAAAGGGACTAGCGGGGGGTCACCTATCTACAATGAGCAGTTCTTC
TRBJ2-1 - TRBV7-6 - 14 CASSSTRGANEQFF TGTGCCAGCAGCTCCACAAGGGGGGCGAATGAGCAGTTCTTC
TRBJ1-5 - TRBV12-3/TRBV12-4 - 15 CASSLFGGGNQLQHF TGTGCCAGCAGTTTATTTGGGGGGGGCAATCAGCTCCAGCATTTT
TRBJ2-5 few TRBV15 TRBD2 14 CATSRTSGEETQYF TGTGCCACCAGCAGAACTAGCGGGGAAGAGACCCAGTACTTC
TRBJ2-5 - TRBV11-2 - 18 CASSFKSSGSQGGETQYF TGTGCCAGCAGCTTTAAATCAAGCGGGTCTCAGGGAGGAGAGACCCAGTACTTC
TRBJ1-1 - TRBV20-1 TRBD1 11 CSVDREAEAFF TGCAGTGTCGACAGGGAGGCTGAAGCTTTCTTT
TRBJ2-2 - TRBV20-1 - 13 CSARAWGTGELLF TGCAGTGCTAGGGCATGGGGAACCGGGGAGCTGTTATTT
TRBJ2-7 - TRBV4-2 - 14 CASSQGYGGNEQYF TGTGCCAGCAGCCAAGGATACGGTGGCAACGAGCAGTACTTC
TRBJ1-5 few TRBV12-3/TRBV12-4 - 19 CASSPGGGRLAFGNQPQHF TGTGCCAGCAGTCCAGGCGGGGGCCGTCTAGCTTTTGGCAATCAGCCCCAGCATTTT
TRBJ1-1 - TRBV27 TRBD1 14 CASKRQGASPEAFF TGTGCCAGCAAAAGACAGGGGGCGAGCCCTGAAGCTTTCTTT
TRBJ1-1 - TRBV7-8 - 13 CASSLIAGSEAFF TGTGCCAGCAGCCTTATAGCAGGGAGTGAAGCTTTCTTT
TRBJ2-7 many TRBV29-1 - 13 CSAQGGGSYEQYF TGCAGCGCCCAGGGGGGGGGCTCCTACGAGCAGTACTTC
TRBJ2-7 few TRBV6-5 - 15 CASSYSGRDPYEQYF TGTGCCAGCAGTTACTCGGGCAGGGACCCCTACGAGCAGTACTTC
TRBJ2-1 - TRBV3-1 - 16 CASSQVVVFPYNEQFF TGTGCCAGCAGCCAAGTTGTCGTCTTTCCTTACAATGAGCAGTTCTTC
TRBJ1-1 - TRBV7-6 - 15 CASSRTTYGGTEAFF TGTGCCAGCAGCCGAACTACTTACGGGGGAACTGAAGCTTTCTTT
TRBJ2-7 many TRBV29-1 TRBD1 13 CSALGQGGYEQYF TGCAGCGCGTTAGGACAGGGGGGCTACGAGCAGTACTTC
TRBJ2-4 - TRBV18 TRBD1 16 CASSPLGTGPKNIQYF TGTGCCAGCTCACCACTCGGGACAGGGCCCAAAAACATTCAGTACTTC
TRBJ2-5 - TRBV29-1 TRBD1 14 CSVTGTGSPETQYF TGCAGCGTTACCGGGACAGGGTCGCCAGAGACCCAGTACTTC
TRBJ1-2 few TRBV5-5 - 12 CASSSQGYGYTF TGTGCCAGCAGCTCCCAGGGGTATGGCTACACCTTC
TRBJ1-1 few TRBV6-5 - 13 CASSQIKNTEAFF TGTGCCAGCAGTCAAATCAAGAACACTGAAGCTTTCTTT
TRBJ1-1 - TRBV3-1 - 17 CASSPSANPGSPGEAFF TGTGCCAGCAGCCCATCAGCGAACCCAGGGAGCCCAGGTGAAGCTTTCTTT
TRBJ1-2 - TRBV27 - 12 CASRRGAYGYTF TGTGCCAGCAGGCGGGGGGCCTATGGCTACACCTTC
TRBJ2-7 - TRBV20-1 TRBD2 16 CSATMVAGGRAYEQYF TGCAGTGCCACTATGGTGGCGGGAGGTCGGGCCTACGAGCAGTACTTC
TRBJ1-5 - TRBV5-1 - 15 CASSLATGPNQPQHF TGCGCCAGCAGCTTGGCCACAGGACCCAATCAGCCCCAGCATTTT